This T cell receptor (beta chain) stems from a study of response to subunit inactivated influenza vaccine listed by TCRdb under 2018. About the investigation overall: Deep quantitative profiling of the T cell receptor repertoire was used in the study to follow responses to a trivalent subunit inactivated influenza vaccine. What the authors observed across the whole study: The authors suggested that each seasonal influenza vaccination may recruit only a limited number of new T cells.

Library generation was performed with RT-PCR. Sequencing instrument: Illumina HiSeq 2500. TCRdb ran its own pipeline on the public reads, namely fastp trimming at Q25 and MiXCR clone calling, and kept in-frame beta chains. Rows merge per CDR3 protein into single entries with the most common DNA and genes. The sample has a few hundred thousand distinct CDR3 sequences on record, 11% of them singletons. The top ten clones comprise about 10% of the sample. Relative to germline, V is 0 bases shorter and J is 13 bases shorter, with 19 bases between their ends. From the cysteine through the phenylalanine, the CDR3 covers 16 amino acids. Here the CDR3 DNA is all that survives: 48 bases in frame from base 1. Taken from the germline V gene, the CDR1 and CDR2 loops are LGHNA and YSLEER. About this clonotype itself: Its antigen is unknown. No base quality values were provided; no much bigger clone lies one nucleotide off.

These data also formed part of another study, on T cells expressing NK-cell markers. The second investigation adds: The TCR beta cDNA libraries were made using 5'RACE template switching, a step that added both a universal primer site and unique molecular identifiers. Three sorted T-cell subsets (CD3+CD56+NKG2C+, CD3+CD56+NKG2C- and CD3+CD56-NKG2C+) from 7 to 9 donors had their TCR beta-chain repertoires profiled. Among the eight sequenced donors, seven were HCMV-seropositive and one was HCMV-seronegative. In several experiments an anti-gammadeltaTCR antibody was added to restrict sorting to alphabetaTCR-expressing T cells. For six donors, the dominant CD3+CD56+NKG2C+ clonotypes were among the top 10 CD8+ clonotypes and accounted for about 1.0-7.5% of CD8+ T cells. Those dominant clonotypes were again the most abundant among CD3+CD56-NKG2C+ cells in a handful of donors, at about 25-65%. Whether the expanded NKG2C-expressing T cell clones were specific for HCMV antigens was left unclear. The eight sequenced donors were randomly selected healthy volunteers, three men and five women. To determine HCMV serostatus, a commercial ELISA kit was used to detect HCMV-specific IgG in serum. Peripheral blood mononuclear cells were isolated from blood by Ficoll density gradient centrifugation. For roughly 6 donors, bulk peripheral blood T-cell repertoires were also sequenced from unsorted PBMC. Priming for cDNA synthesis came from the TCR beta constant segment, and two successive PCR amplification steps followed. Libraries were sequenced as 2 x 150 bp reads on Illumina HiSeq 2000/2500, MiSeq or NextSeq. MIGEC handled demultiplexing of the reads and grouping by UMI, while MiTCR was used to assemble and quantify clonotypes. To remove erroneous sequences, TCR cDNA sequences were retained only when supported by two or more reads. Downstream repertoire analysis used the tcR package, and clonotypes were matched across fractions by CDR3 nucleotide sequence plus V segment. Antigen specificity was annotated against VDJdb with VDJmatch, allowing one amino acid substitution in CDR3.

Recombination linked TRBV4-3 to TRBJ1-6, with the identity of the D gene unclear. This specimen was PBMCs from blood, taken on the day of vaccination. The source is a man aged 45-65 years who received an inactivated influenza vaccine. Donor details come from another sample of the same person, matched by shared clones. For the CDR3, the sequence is CASSQDLTDTSSPLHF. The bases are TGCGCCAGCAGCCAAGATTTGACCGACACCTCTTCCCCCCTCCACTTT.